These 20 T cell receptor beta chains were sequenced from one sample in a study of cytomegalovirus exposure and HLA in healthy donors (dated by TCRdb to between 2016 and 2019). The library was generated by the immunoSEQ multiplex PCR assay. For the multiplex PCR, a mixture combining 60 forward primers for TCR Vbeta segments and 13 reverse primers for TCR Jbeta segments was used. Here the immuneACCESS table is served through TCRdb, limited to in-frame sequences with V and J called. Missing clones are a known gap in these copies; in checked studies unresolved V genes cover under half, and the rest lacks a known reason. In all, the sample holds over 100,000 clones, and approximately 72% of those were seen once. The top ten clones comprise roughly 1.4% of the sample. The sequenced sample was PBMCs. These receptors were taken from a man aged 18 to 35 in good health and CMV-seronegative.

This clone was seen more than once but under ten times. The chain combines TRBV10-2 with TRBJ2-5, with 7 bases that match TRBD2. The germline V gene encodes CDR1 WSHSY and CDR2 SAAADI. There are 13 residues in the CDR3. After removal of 6 bases from V and 7 bases from J, the junction contained 8 bases not matched to a gene. The CDR3 bases are TGCGCCAGCAGGGAAGCGGGGTGGGGGACCCAGTACTTC. It yields the protein CASREAGWGTQYF.

This clone was counted a few times. This rearrangement joins TRBV2 to TRBJ1-5, with 7 bases lining up with TRBD1. This CDR3 is 12 amino acids long. With 6 bases clipped from V and 9 bases from J, the junction kept 5 bases outside the gene matches. Germline CDR1 SNHLY, CDR2 FYNNEI. The CDR3 nucleotides are TGTGCCAGCAGCGACAGGGTTTGGCCCCAGCATTTT. Its translation: CASSDRVWPQHF.

The chain uses TRBV30 and TRBJ2-4, with 8 bases identical to TRBD1. This CDR3 contains 16 residues. V gave up 4 bases and J gave up 3 bases; unmatched junction bases: 11. Germline V gene sequence: CDR1 GTSNPN, CDR2 SVGIG (reference sequence). This CDR3 is CAWIPQGADGKNIQYF. CDR3 coding DNA: TGTGCCTGGATTCCCCAGGGGGCTGATGGCAAAAACATTCAGTACTTC.

V and J are TRBV29-1 and TRBJ2-3; maybe TRBD1 (5 bases). Germline lookup yields CDR1 SQVTM and CDR2 ANQGSEA. The CDR3 totals 10 residues. Trimming shortened V by 6 bases and J by 11 bases, and 12 bases separated the two germline ends. CDR3 DNA sequence: TGCAGCGTAGAGAAAAGGGGGCAGTATTTT. It specifies CSVEKRGQYF.

The chain links TRBV7-2 to TRBJ2-7; TRBD2 might be the D (5 bases). The CDR3 has 15 residues. Trimming shortened V by 3 bases and J by 1 base, and 13 bases separated the two germline ends. Looked up from germline, CDR1 is SGHTA and CDR2 is FQGNSA. CDR3 loop: CASSFEGWQSYEQYF. CDR3 sequence (DNA): TGTGCCAGCAGCTTCGAGGGATGGCAGTCCTACGAGCAGTACTTC.

The chain links TRBV19 to TRBJ1-2; no clear D gene. Germline CDR1 is LNHDA and CDR2 is SQIVND (reference sequence). Trimming removed 0 bases from V and 8 bases from J, with 16 bases in between. The CDR3 has 15 amino acids. CDR3: CASSIDLASRSGYTF. The CDR3 nucleotides read TGTGCCAGTAGTATAGATCTTGCCAGCCGGAGCGGCTACACCTTC.

J is TRBJ1-5 and V is TRBV7-9, with 9 bases matching TRBD1. The V and J ends lost 3 bases and 5 bases, in that order; junction bases with no gene match: 5. Germline V CDR1 and CDR2: SEHNR, FQNEAQ (reference sequence). CDR3 length equals 15 residues. The CDR3 DNA reads as TGTGCCAGCAGCTTCTCCGGGACAGGGTATCAGCCCCAGCATTTT. This sequence encodes CASSFSGTGYQPQHF.

On this clone itself: The junction departs from germline at one end; a sequencing error may be responsible. The V and J genes are TRBV15 and TRBJ2-4, with 7 bases lining up with TRBD1. The germline V gene has CDR1 LNHNV and CDR2 YYDKDF (reference sequence). The CDR3 is made up of 15 amino acids. CDR3 residues: CATSRADHRPGQMCF. CDR3 coding DNA: TGTGCCACCAGCAGAGCGGACCACCGACCGGGACAGATGTGCTTC.

The V call is TRBV5-1, the J call TRBJ1-1; a possible D gene is TRBD1 (6 bases). The germline CDR1 and CDR2 sequences are SGHRS and YFSETQ. The V gene lost 2 bases and the J gene lost 4 bases, with 15 bases spanning the gap. This CDR3 contains 15 residues. DNA for the CDR3: TGCGCCAGCAGCTTAAGGGGACACCCAGTCACTGAAGCTTTCTTT. It specifies CASSLRGHPVTEAFF.

The J gene is TRBJ2-7, the V gene TRBV14; weak D call: TRBD1 (6 bases). The V end lost 1 base, the J end lost 3 bases, and 10 bases lay between the germline ends. The CDR3 has 14 amino acids. Germline V gene sequence: CDR1 SGHDN, CDR2 FVKESK. The CDR3 coding sequence is TGTGCCAGCAGCCAAGGGACAGCTCTCTACGAGCAGTACTTC. As protein: CASSQGTALYEQYF.

The CDR3 DNA is TGTGCCAGCAGCCAACAGTTGAATCAGCCCCAGCATTTT. Protein sequence: CASSQQLNQPQHF. The V gene is TRBV13, the J gene TRBJ1-5, with unresolved D. V was shortened by 5 bases and J by 4 bases, with 9 bases between the two germline ends. Germline-derived CDR1 and CDR2 are PRHDT and FYEKMQ (reference sequence). The CDR3 is 13 residues long.

This chain uses TRBV7-9 with TRBJ2-3, with a possible D match to TRBD1 (5 bases). From germline, CDR1 is SEHNR and CDR2 FQNEAQ (reference sequence). The CDR3 runs 15 residues. V lost 4 bases to trimming and J lost 2 bases, with 13 bases between them. The CDR3 DNA reads TGTGCCAGCAGCTCCGACAGCTTACTCACAGATACGCAGTATTTT. This encodes CASSSDSLLTDTQYF.

The chain couples TRBV5-1 to TRBJ2-4; TRBD1 matches at 8 bases. The CDR3 totals 16 residues. Germline V gene sequence: CDR1 SGHRS, CDR2 YFSETQ. V lost 0 bases, J lost 8 bases, and 10 bases stayed unmatched. CDR3 in amino acids: CASSLAGAGGGHIQYF. The CDR3 nucleotides read TGCGCCAGCAGCTTGGCCGGGGCAGGGGGCGGTCACATTCAGTACTTC.

CDR3 bases: TGTGCCAGCAGTTCCATGGACAGGGGGGATCATCGGGCTTTCTTT. Translation gives CASSSMDRGDHRAFF. The chain employs TRBV27 and TRBJ1-1, with TRBD1 matching 10 bases. V lost 4 bases and J lost 11; bases outside the gene matches: 13. CDR3 length equals 15 residues. Germline CDR1 is MNHEY and CDR2 is SMNVEV (reference sequence).

This chain joins TRBV6-5 and TRBJ1-5; no clear D gene. Germline V gives CDR1 MNHEY, CDR2 SVGAGI. The CDR3 loop spans 14 amino acids. V lost 0 bases and J 2 bases, leaving 5 bases between the germline ends. The CDR3 region has the DNA TGTGCCAGCAGTTACTCCTCGGGCAATCAGCCCCAGCATTTT. This sequence encodes CASSYSSGNQPQHF.

The chain recombines TRBV7-8 with TRBJ2-7; 9 bases agree with TRBD1. The CDR3 sequence is 15 residues long. Germline V gives CDR1 SGHVS, CDR2 FQNEAQ. V lost 7 bases and J lost 7; bases outside the gene matches: 14. Written as DNA, the CDR3 is TGTGCCAGCATCCCCCGACGGACAGGGGCAGGGGAGCAGTACTTC. Its translation is CASIPRRTGAGEQYF.

In this sample, this clone turned up a few times. The DNA of the CDR3 is TGTGCCTGGAGAGACTCGAATAGGGGTGAGCAGTTCTTC. It translates to CAWRDSNRGEQFF. This chain uses TRBV30 with TRBJ2-1, with a possible D match to TRBD1 (5 bases). This CDR3 contains 13 residues. CDR1 and CDR2 from the germline V gene are GTSNPN and SVGIG (reference sequence). V was pared by 3 bases and J by 9 bases, with 15 bases between.

The chain is built from TRBV2 and TRBJ1-5; 7 bases are shared with TRBD1. The CDR3 is made up of 15 amino acids. From germline, CDR1 is SNHLY and CDR2 FYNNEI. The V gene end was trimmed by 6 bases and the J gene end by 2 bases; junction bases not matched to a gene: 7. The CDR3 nucleotides are TGTGCCAGCAGGCGGGACAGAAGTGGCAATCAGCCCCAGCATTTT. Its translation: CASRRDRSGNQPQHF.

This clone was seen only a few times. The CDR3 loop is CASSAMRENTEAFF. The CDR3 region has the DNA TGTGCCAGCAGCGCGATGAGAGAGAACACTGAAGCTTTCTTT. The chain recombines TRBV9 with TRBJ1-1; D call uncertain. V was shortened by 3 bases and J by 1 base, with 10 bases between the two germline ends. The V gene's germline CDR1 is SGDLS and CDR2 YYNGEE. The CDR3 covers 14 residues.

V is TRBV29-1 and J is TRBJ2-7, with 7 nucleotides matching TRBD1. Trimming cost V 7 bases and J 6 bases; bases outside gene matches: 9. Germline-derived CDR1 and CDR2 are SQVTM and ANQGSEA. This CDR3 is built from 12 residues. The CDR3 protein is CSGGTVAGEQYF. The CDR3 DNA sequence: TGCAGCGGGGGGACAGTGGCGGGCGAGCAGTACTTC.